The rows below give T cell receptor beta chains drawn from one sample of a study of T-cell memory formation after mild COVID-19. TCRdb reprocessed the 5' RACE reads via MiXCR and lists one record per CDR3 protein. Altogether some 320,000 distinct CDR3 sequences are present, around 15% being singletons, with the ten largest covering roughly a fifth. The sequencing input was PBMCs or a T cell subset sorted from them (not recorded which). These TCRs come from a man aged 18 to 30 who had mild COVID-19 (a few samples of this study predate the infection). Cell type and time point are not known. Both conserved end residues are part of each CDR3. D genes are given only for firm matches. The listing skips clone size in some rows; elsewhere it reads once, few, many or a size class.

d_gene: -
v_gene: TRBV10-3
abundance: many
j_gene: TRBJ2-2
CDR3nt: TGTGCCATCACCCGTCCAGGGACCGGGGAGCTGTTTTTT
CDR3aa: CAITRPGTGELFF

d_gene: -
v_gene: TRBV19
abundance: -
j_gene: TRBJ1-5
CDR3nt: TGTGCCAGTAGTATAGGCAATCAGCCCCAGCATTTT
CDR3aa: CASSIGNQPQHF

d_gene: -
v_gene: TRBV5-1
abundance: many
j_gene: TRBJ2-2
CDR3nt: TGCGCCAGCAGCTTACGCACAGGTCTCACCGGGGAGCTGTTTTTT
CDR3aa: CASSLRTGLTGELFF

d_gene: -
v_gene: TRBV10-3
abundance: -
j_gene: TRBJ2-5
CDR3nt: TGTGCCATCGGACAGCAAGAGACCCAGTACTTC
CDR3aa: CAIGQQETQYF

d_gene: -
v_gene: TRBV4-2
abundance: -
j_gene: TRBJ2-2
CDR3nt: TGTGCCAGCAGCCATGTAGGGGGAATCACCGGGGAGCTGTTTTTT
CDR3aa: CASSHVGGITGELFF

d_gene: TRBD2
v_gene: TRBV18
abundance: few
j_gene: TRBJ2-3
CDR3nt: TGTGCCAGCTCACCGGGACTACAGCATAATACGCAGTATTTT
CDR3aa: CASSPGLQHNTQYF

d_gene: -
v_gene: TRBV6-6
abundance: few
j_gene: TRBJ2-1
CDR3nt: TGTGCCAGCTGGCGACAGGCTTACAATGAGCAGTTCTTC
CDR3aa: CASWRQAYNEQFF

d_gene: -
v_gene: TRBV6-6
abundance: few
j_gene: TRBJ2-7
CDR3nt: TGTGCCAGCAGTTATGCTAGGCCCCCCGAGCAGTACTTC
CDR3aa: CASSYARPPEQYF

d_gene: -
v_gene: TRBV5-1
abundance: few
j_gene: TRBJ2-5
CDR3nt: TGCGCCAGCAGTCGGGACGGCCAAGAGACCCAGTACTTC
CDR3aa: CASSRDGQETQYF

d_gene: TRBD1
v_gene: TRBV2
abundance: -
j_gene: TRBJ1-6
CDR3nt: TGTGCCAGCAGGGACAGGGCCGGCGCACCCCTCCACTTT
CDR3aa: CASRDRAGAPLHF

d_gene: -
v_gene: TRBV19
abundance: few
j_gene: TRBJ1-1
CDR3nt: TGTGCCAGTAGTGCAAGGCCAGGGACGCCTGAAGCTTTCTTT
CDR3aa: CASSARPGTPEAFF

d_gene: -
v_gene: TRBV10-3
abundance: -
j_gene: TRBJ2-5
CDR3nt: TGTGCCATCAGTGAGTCTAGCAGGGTCCCCGAGACCCAGTACTTC
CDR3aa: CAISESSRVPETQYF

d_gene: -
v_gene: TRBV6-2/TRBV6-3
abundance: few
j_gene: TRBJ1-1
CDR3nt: TGTGCCAGCAGTTATCACGACGGGGGTACTGAAGCTTTCTTT
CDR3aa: CASSYHDGGTEAFF

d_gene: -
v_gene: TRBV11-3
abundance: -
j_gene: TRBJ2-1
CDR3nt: TGTGCCAGCAGCTCACAATCCCAAGCGGTGAATTCCTACAATGAGCAGTTCTTC
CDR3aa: CASSSQSQAVNSYNEQFF

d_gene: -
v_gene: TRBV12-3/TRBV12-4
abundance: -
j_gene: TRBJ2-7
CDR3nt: TGTGCCAGCAGTTACGGGGGTTTAAGCTACGAGCAGTACTTC
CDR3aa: CASSYGGLSYEQYF

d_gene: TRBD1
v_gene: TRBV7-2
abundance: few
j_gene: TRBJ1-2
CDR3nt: TGTGCCAGCAGCTCTCCGGGACAGCCCTATGGCTACACCTTC
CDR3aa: CASSSPGQPYGYTF

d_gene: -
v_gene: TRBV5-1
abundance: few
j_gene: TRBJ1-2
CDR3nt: TGCGCCAGCAGCTCAGCCGGGACCGTAACACCCAACTATGGCTACACCTTC
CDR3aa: CASSSAGTVTPNYGYTF

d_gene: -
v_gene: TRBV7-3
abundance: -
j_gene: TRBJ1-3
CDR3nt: TGTGCCAGCAGCCCAGGGCGGGGTAACACCATATATTTT
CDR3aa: CASSPGRGNTIYF

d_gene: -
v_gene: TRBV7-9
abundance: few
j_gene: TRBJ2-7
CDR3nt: TGTGCCAGCAGCCTCTTCGAGGGGGCCTACGAGCAGTACTTC
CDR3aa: CASSLFEGAYEQYF

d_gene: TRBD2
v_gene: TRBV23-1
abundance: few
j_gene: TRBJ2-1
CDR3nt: TGCGCCAGCAGTCAGACTAGCGGGGTCTACAATGAGCAGTTCTTC
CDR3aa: CASSQTSGVYNEQFF

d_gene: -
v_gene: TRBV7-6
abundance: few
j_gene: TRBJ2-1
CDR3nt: TGTGCCAGCAGCTTAGACACCGACAATGAGCAGTTCTTC
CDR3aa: CASSLDTDNEQFF

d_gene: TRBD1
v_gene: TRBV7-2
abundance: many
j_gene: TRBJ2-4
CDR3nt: TGTGCCAGCAGCTTCTATGGGACAGAAAAAAACATTCAGTACTTC
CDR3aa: CASSFYGTEKNIQYF

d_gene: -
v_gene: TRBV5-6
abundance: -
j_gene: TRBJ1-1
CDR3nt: TGTGCCAGCAGCACTACGCGGTACCGCATGGGTACCACTGAAGCTTTCTTT
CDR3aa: CASSTTRYRMGTTEAFF

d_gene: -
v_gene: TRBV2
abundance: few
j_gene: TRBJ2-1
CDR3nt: TGTGCCAGCAGGGGGGACTGGTCCTCCCCTTACAATGAGCAGTTCTTC
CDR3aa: CASRGDWSSPYNEQFF

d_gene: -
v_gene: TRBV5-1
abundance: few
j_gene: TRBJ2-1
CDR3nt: TGCGCCAGCAGCTGGGCCACTAGCAGGAATTCCTACAATGAGCAGTTCTTC
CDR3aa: CASSWATSRNSYNEQFF

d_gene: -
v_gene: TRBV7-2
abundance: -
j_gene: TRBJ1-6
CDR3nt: TGTGCCAGCACCCTCAGCGGGGCATCACCCCTCCACTTT
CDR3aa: CASTLSGASPLHF

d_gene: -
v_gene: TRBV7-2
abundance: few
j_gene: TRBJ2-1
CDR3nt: TGTGCCAGCAGCCGAGACAGACTTAATGAGCAGTTCTTC
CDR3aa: CASSRDRLNEQFF

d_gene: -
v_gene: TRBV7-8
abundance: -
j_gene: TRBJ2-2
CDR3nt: TGTGCCAGCACCGGGCGGGGACTGGGGGTTAGGGAGCTGTTTTTT
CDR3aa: CASTGRGLGVRELFF

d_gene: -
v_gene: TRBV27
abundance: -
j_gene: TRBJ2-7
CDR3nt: TGTGCCAGCAGTTCCCCGGGCTACTCCTACGAGCAGTACTTC
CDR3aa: CASSSPGYSYEQYF

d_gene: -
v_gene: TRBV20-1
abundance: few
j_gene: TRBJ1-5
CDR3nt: TGCAGTGCCAGAAGACAGGCGCTACGCGGTGGCAATCAGCCCCAGCATTTT
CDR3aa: CSARRQALRGGNQPQHF

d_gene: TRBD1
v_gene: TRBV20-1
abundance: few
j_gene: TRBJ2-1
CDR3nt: TGCAGTGCTAGCAGGGGGCCTCTCGAGCAGTTCTTC
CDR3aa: CSASRGPLEQFF

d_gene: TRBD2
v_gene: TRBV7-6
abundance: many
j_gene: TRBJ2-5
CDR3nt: TGTGCCAGCAGCTCGACTAGCGGGGGTCGGGAGACCCAGTACTTC
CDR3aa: CASSSTSGGRETQYF

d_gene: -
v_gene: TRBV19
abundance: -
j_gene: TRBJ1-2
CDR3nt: TGTGCCAGTAGTTTGGGGAACCCTCGTAGGGGCTACACCTTC
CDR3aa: CASSLGNPRRGYTF

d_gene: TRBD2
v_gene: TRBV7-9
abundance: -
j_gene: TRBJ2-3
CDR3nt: TGTGCCAGCAGCCCCTTAGCGGGCGGGGATACGCAGTATTTT
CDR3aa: CASSPLAGGDTQYF

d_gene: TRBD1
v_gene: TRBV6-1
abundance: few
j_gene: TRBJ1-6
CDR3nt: TGTGCCAGCAGTCTTACGACAGGGTACGATTTGTTGGATAATTCACCCCTCCACTTT
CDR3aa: CASSLTTGYDLLDNSPLHF

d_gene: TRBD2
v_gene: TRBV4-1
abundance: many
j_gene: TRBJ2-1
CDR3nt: TGCGCCAGCAGCCAAGATGGGACTAGCGGTCATAATCGTGGGCAGTTCTTC
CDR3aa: CASSQDGTSGHNRGQFF

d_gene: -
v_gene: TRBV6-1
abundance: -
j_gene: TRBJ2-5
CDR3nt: TGTGCCAGCAGTGTCCCGGAGACCCAGTACTTC
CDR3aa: CASSVPETQYF

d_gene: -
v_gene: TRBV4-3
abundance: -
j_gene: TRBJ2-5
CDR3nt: TGCGCCAGCAGCCAAGATCGAGGGTTTAGGACCCAGTACTTC
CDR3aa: CASSQDRGFRTQYF

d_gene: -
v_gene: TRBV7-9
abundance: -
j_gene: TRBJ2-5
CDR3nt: TGTGCCCTACGTGAGGTTCAAGAGACCCAGTACTTC
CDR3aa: CALREVQETQYF

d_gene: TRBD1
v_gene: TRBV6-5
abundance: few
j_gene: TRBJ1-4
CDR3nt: TGTGCCAGCAGCCTGACAGGGGTTAATGAAAAACTGTTTTTT
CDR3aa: CASSLTGVNEKLFF

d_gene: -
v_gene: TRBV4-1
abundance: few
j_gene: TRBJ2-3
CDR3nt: TGCGCCAGCAGCCAAGAGGGTCGGTCCACAGATACGCAGTATTTT
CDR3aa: CASSQEGRSTDTQYF

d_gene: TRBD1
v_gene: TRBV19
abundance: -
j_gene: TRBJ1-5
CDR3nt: TGTGCCAGTAGTATAAGGACAGGGCAGCAGCCCCAGCATTTT
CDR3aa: CASSIRTGQQPQHF

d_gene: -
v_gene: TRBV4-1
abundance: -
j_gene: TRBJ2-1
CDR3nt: TGCGCCAGCAGCCACCAGTGGGTAGGATTGCAGTTCTTC
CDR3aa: CASSHQWVGLQFF

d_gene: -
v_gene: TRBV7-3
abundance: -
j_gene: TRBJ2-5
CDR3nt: TGTGCCAGCAGCTTAACGTCGGACGAGCAAGAGACCCAGTACTTC
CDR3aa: CASSLTSDEQETQYF

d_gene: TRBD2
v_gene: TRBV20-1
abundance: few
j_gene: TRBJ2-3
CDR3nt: TGCAGTGCCGGACTAGCGGGGGGTAGCACAGATACGCAGTATTTT
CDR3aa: CSAGLAGGSTDTQYF

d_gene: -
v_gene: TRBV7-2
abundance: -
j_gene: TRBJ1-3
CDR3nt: TGTGCCAGCAGCTTAGAGGGGAGAAACACCATATATTTT
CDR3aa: CASSLEGRNTIYF

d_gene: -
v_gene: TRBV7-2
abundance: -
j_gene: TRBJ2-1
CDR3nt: TGTGCCAGCAGCTTAAAACAGGGACCTACGGATGAGCAGTTCTTC
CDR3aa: CASSLKQGPTDEQFF

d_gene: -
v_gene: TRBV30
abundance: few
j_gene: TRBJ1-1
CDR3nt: TGTGCCTGGAGTTGGCGGGGACGGAACACTGAAGCTTTCTTT
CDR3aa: CAWSWRGRNTEAFF

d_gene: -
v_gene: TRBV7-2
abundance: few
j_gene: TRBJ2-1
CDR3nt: TGTGCCAGCAGCTTAGTATCTAGCGCAAACAATGAGCAGTTCTTC
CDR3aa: CASSLVSSANNEQFF

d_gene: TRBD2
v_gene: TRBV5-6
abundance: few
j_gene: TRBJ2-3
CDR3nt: TGTGCCAGCAGCTGGACTAGCGGCACAGATACGCAGTATTTT
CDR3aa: CASSWTSGTDTQYF